This TCR beta chain is from a study of T cells after yellow fever vaccination. Findings of the study overall: Abundant bulk-derived clonotypes could contaminate FACS-sorted repertoires. Boosting was followed by the reappearance of most primary-vaccination clones (approximately 95% CD4, about 89% CD8).

There are many counts of this clonotype. Antigen: not known. By 5'RACE template switching, TCR cDNA was produced, with a universal primer site and UMIs added in the process. TCRdb re-called the 5' RACE reads with MiXCR, one entry per CDR3 protein. The sample holds about 69,000 distinct CDR3 sequences; roughly 6% are singletons and the top ten take roughly 2.3%. The CDR3 sequence is 12 residues long. Germline V gene data show CDR1 as SGDLS and CDR2 as YYNGEE. The V and J ends lost 3 bases and 7 bases respectively, with 9 bases between them. The input for sequencing was CD4+ T cells sorted from PBMCs, taken approximately 15 days after the first yellow fever vaccination. The TCR was taken from a man between 18 and 29 years old who received the YFV17D yellow fever vaccine. The genes are TRBV9 and TRBJ2-3; unclear D gene. CDR3 nucleotide sequence: TGTGCCAGCAGCGCGACCATCAATACGCAGTATTTT. This translates into CASSATINTQYF.